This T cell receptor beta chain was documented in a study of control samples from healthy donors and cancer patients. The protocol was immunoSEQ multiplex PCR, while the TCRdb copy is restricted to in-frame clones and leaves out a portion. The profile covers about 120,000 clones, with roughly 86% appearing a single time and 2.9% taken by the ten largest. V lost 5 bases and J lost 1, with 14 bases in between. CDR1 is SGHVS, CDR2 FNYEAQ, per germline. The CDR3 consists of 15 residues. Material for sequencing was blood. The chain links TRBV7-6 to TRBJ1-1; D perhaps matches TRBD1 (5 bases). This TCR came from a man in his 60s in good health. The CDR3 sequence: CASSASTDPNTEAFF. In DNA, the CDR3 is TGTGCCAGCAGCGCCTCGACAGACCCGAACACTGAAGCTTTCTTT.